A selection of T cell receptor beta chains follows, all from one sample in a study of STAT5B mutations in CD4+ large granular lymphocyte leukemia. Using immunoSEQ multiplex PCR, the repertoire was profiled, and TCRdb retains in-frame clones only, with some absent. Of 30,000 to 40,000 clones listed, roughly 87% are singletons. The specimen sequenced was CD4+ T cells from blood buffy coats. The receptors stem from a human donor in good health. The CDR3 runs from the conserved cysteine through the conserved F or W. The D gene is left open where the match is weak. Not all rows give a size; the values are once, few, many and, for expanded clones, a class.

abundance,d_gene,j_gene,v_gene,CDR3aa,CDR3nt
-,-,TRBJ1-5,TRBV28,CASSFGFQPQHF,TGTGCCAGCAGTTTCGGGTTCCAGCCCCAGCATTTT
-,TRBD2,TRBJ2-7,TRBV7-8,CASSGGAGGGYEQYF,TGTGCCAGCAGCGGCGGGGCGGGGGGCGGCTACGAGCAGTACTTC
-,-,TRBJ2-5,TRBV7-2,CASSLVGSFGQETQYF,TGTGCCAGCAGCTTAGTTGGGAGCTTCGGCCAAGAGACCCAGTACTTC
-,TRBD1,TRBJ2-5,TRBV5-1,CASSLGQGFETQYF,TGCGCCAGCAGCTTGGGACAGGGTTTTGAGACCCAGTACTTC
-,-,TRBJ2-7,TRBV5-3,CARSPAMPSVKTYEQYF,TGTGCCAGAAGCCCGGCGATGCCTAGCGTGAAAACCTACGAGCAGTACTTC
-,TRBD2,TRBJ2-4,TRBV4-3,CASSPERVAGVDIQYF,TGCGCCAGCAGCCCAGAGAGAGTAGCGGGAGTAGACATTCAGTACTTC
-,TRBD1,TRBJ2-6,TRBV28,CACGTGSSGANVLTF,TGTGCCTGCGGGACAGGGTCCTCTGGGGCCAACGTCCTGACTTTC
once,-,TRBJ2-7,TRBV5-6,CASSQITLGQGRYEQYF,TGTGCCAGCAGCCAAATAACCCTCGGTCAGGGAAGGTACGAGCAGTACTTC
once,-,TRBJ2-7,TRBV28,CASSLEGYEQYF,TGTGCCAGCAGTCTCGAAGGCTACGAGCAGTACTTC
-,-,TRBJ2-7,TRBV2,CASNKGGEQYF,TGTGCCAGCAATAAGGGCGGCGAGCAGTACTTC
-,-,TRBJ2-1,TRBV6-1,CASSQQPRNGEFF,TGTGCCAGCAGTCAACAACCCAGGAACGGTGAGTTCTTC
-,-,TRBJ1-3,TRBV6-1,CASRPQVLGGNTIYF,TGTGCCAGTCGTCCACAGGTCTTAGGGGGAAACACCATATATTTT
-,-,TRBJ2-7,TRBV29-1,CSVGTPRNEQYF,TGCAGCGTCGGGACTCCCCGGAACGAGCAGTACTTC
-,TRBD1,TRBJ1-4,TRBV7-9,CASSHELDRGRREKLFF,TGTGCCAGCAGCCATGAGTTGGACAGGGGTAGGCGAGAAAAACTGTTTTTT
-,-,TRBJ2-6,TRBV5-1,CASSPLFSEGANVLTF,TGCGCCAGCAGCCCGCTTTTTAGTGAAGGGGCCAACGTCCTGACTTTC
-,-,TRBJ1-1,TRBV5-1,CASSFRIKGNTEAFF,TGCGCCAGCAGCTTCAGGATAAAGGGAAACACTGAAGCTTTCTTT
few,-,TRBJ2-1,TRBV27,CASSRPDSYNEQFF,TGTGCCAGCAGTCGGCCAGACTCCTACAATGAGCAGTTCTTC
-,-,TRBJ2-3,TRBV28,CASSHTGLQADTQYF,TGTGCCAGCTCTCATACAGGGCTTCAAGCAGATACGCAGTATTTT
-,TRBD1,TRBJ1-4,TRBV4-3,CASSQDRQGTNEKLFF,TGCGCCAGCAGCCAAGATCGACAGGGTACTAATGAAAAACTGTTTTTT
-,-,TRBJ2-1,TRBV21-1,CASSKERGRGLSYNEQFF,TGTGCCAGCAGCAAAGAAAGGGGCCGGGGCCTTAGCTACAATGAGCAGTTCTTC
-,TRBD2,TRBJ2-1,TRBV11-3,CASSGGRAYNEQFF,TGTGCCAGCAGCGGCGGGAGGGCGTACAATGAGCAGTTCTTC
-,-,TRBJ2-2,TRBV15,CATSREGSIELGGELFF,TGTGCCACCAGCAGAGAGGGATCAATCGAGCTAGGCGGGGAGCTGTTTTTT
-,-,TRBJ2-1,TRBV7-2,CASNINSPSYNEQFF,TGTGCCAGCAACATCAATTCCCCGTCCTACAATGAGCAGTTCTTC
once,-,TRBJ2-2,TRBV7-8,CASSLGRAGELFF,TGTGCCAGCAGCTTAGGGAGAGCTGGGGAGCTGTTTTTT
-,-,TRBJ1-5,TRBV15,CATSRSRWGDQPQHF,TGTGCCACCAGCAGGTCTCGGTGGGGGGATCAGCCCCAGCATTTT
-,TRBD2,TRBJ2-5,TRBV11-3,CASSLGGKGGQETQYF,TGTGCCAGCAGCTTGGGGGGGAAGGGAGGCCAAGAGACCCAGTACTTC
-,-,TRBJ1-1,TRBV11-3,CASRLGTISNTEAFF,TGTGCCAGCAGATTAGGGACCATCTCTAACACTGAAGCTTTCTTT
few,-,TRBJ2-2,TRBV28,CASKFPGTRGELFF,TGTGCCAGCAAATTTCCCGGGACTCGCGGGGAGCTGTTTTTT
-,-,TRBJ2-2,TRBV7-2,CASSWGQRGTGELFF,TGTGCCAGCAGCTGGGGACAGCGGGGCACCGGGGAGCTGTTTTTT
few,-,TRBJ2-7,TRBV14,CASSPGTGPFYEQYF,TGTGCCAGCAGCCCGGGGACTGGGCCCTTCTACGAGCAGTACTTC
-,TRBD2,TRBJ2-5,TRBV18,CASSPQNGRAETQYF,TGTGCCAGCTCACCACAAAACGGGAGGGCGGAGACCCAGTACTTC
once,-,TRBJ1-2,TRBV28,CASSSPGLYYGYTF,TGTGCCAGCAGTTCTCCGGGACTCTACTATGGCTACACCTTC
-,TRBD1,TRBJ1-1,TRBV4-3,CASSQEGQGVFF,TGCGCCAGCAGCCAAGAGGGACAGGGGGTTTTCTTT
few,-,TRBJ2-1,TRBV6-5,CASRPGTSYNEQFF,TGTGCCAGCAGGCCCGGGACCTCCTACAATGAGCAGTTCTTC
-,-,TRBJ1-2,TRBV9,CASSASLRRNYGYTF,TGTGCCAGCAGCGCTAGCCTCCGACGAAACTATGGCTACACCTTC
-,-,TRBJ2-6,TRBV7-6,CASSGSSGANVLTF,TGTGCCAGCAGCGGTAGCTCTGGGGCCAACGTCCTGACTTTC
-,-,TRBJ1-6,TRBV9,CASSVEVENSPLHF,TGTGCCAGCAGCGTAGAGGTAGAGAATTCACCCCTCCACTTT
-,-,TRBJ1-1,TRBV15,CATSREGASVNTEAFF,TGTGCCACCAGCAGAGAGGGGGCATCAGTGAACACTGAAGCTTTCTTT
-,-,TRBJ1-5,TRBV7-9,CASSSLEGNQPQHF,TGTGCCAGCAGCTCCCTCGAGGGTAATCAGCCCCAGCATTTT
-,TRBD2,TRBJ2-3,TRBV7-6,CASSELAGSVSDTQYF,TGTGCCAGCAGCGAATTAGCGGGATCTGTCTCAGATACGCAGTATTTT
-,TRBD1,TRBJ1-1,TRBV28,CASSLSGQPFIRNTEAFF,TGTGCCAGCAGTTTATCGGGACAGCCATTCATTCGGAACACTGAAGCTTTCTTT
-,TRBD2,TRBJ2-7,TRBV9,CASSVSSGRASEQYF,TGTGCCAGCAGCGTCAGCAGCGGGAGGGCCTCAGAGCAGTACTTC
-,-,TRBJ1-2,TRBV2,CASSVEADYGYTF,TGTGCCAGCAGTGTCGAGGCTGACTATGGCTACACCTTC
-,TRBD1,TRBJ1-1,TRBV5-1,CASSREGQGITEAFF,TGCGCCAGCAGCCGAGAGGGACAGGGGATCACTGAAGCTTTCTTT
few,TRBD2,TRBJ2-5,TRBV5-4,CASSPRIGGRGQETQYF,TGTGCCAGCAGTCCCAGAATTGGCGGGAGGGGACAGGAGACCCAGTACTTC
-,TRBD1,TRBJ1-1,TRBV11-2,CASSLGDRVPEAFF,TGTGCCAGCAGCTTAGGGGACAGGGTCCCTGAAGCTTTCTTT
-,-,TRBJ1-1,TRBV5-1,CASSLGLQASLNTEAFF,TGCGCCAGCAGCTTGGGCCTTCAGGCCTCCTTGAACACTGAAGCTTTCTTT
-,-,TRBJ1-6,TRBV27,CASSVIRGTSPLHF,TGTGCCAGCAGTGTTATCCGGGGCACGTCACCCCTCCACTTT
-,-,TRBJ1-1,TRBV7-2,CASSLAGLNTEAFF,TGTGCCAGCAGCTTAGCAGGGCTGAACACTGAAGCTTTCTTT
-,-,TRBJ2-7,TRBV4-3,CASSQDLLGADSYEQYF,TGCGCCAGCAGCCAAGATCTTCTAGGAGCGGACTCCTACGAGCAGTACTTC
once,-,TRBJ1-5,TRBV5-1,CASSLDGAGQPQHF,TGCGCCAGCAGCTTAGATGGGGCGGGGCAGCCCCAGCATTTT
once,TRBD1,TRBJ2-2,TRBV19,CASSMGQGAVGELFF,TGTGCCAGTAGTATGGGACAGGGGGCCGTCGGGGAGCTGTTTTTT
-,-,TRBJ2-5,TRBV5-5,CASSREGHLTQETQYF,TGTGCCAGCAGCCGTGAGGGACATCTGACTCAAGAGACCCAGTACTTC
-,TRBD1,TRBJ1-2,TRBV5-1,CASSLGGQGAFYGYTF,TGCGCCAGCAGCTTGGGGGGACAGGGGGCCTTCTATGGCTACACCTTC
-,-,TRBJ1-5,TRBV5-1,CASSLGGASSPQHF,TGCGCCAGCAGCTTGGGGGGGGCCTCATCGCCCCAGCATTTT
few,-,TRBJ1-2,TRBV15,CATRTGWDYGYTF,TGTGCCACGAGAACAGGGTGGGACTATGGCTACACCTTC
-,-,TRBJ1-1,TRBV6-1,CASNPAEKTEAFF,TGTGCCAGCAACCCAGCCGAAAAAACTGAAGCTTTCTTT
-,-,TRBJ2-2,TRBV27,CASSTNTGELFF,TGTGCCAGCAGTACGAACACCGGGGAGCTGTTTTTT
few,-,TRBJ2-1,TRBV19,CASSVVRSSYNEQFF,TGTGCCAGTAGTGTAGTCAGAAGCTCCTACAATGAGCAGTTCTTC